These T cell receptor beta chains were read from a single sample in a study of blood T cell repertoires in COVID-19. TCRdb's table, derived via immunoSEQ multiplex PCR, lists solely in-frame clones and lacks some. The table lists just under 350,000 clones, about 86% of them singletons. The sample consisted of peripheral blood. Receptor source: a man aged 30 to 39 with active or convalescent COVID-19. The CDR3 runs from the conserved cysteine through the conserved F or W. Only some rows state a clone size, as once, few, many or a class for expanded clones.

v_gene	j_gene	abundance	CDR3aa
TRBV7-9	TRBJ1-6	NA	CASSPGQGNSPLHF
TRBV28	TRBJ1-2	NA	CASSLGLPGQGYGYTF
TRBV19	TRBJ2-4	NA	CASRGWDRGLWFPKNIQYF
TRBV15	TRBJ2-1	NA	CATSRRAGGLYNEQFF
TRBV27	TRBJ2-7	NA	CASSKQGISYEQYF
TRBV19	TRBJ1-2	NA	CASSPQGQDYGYTF
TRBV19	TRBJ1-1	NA	CASSVSGGRAEAFF
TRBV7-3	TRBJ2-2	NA	CASSPGTGRTGELFF
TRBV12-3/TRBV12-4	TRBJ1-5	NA	CASSLREDQPQHF
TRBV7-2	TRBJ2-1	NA	CASTPSGGAGSFEQFF
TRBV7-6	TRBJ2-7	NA	CASTTVAGSSYEQYF
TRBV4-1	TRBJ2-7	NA	CASSQDRAKRAYEQYF
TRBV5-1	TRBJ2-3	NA	CASSSPDRGQDTQYF
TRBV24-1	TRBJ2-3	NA	CATSGLGTRGTDTQYF
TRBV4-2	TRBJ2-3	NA	CASGREAGGPDTQYF
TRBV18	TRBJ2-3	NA	CASSRQGSDTQYF
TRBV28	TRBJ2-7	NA	CASSSYRGAYEQYF
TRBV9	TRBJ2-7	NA	CASSVRDRDYEQYF
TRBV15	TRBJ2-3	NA	CATSKMLGTSGGWGTQYF
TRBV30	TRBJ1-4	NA	CALLPGQGHEKLFF
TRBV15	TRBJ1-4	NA	CATSLVEGVHNEKLFF
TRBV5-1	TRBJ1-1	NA	CASSPRGHSIENTEAFF
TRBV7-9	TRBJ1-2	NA	CASSSTGFHGYTF
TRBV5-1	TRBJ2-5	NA	CASSLSGGGETQYF
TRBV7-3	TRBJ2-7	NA	CASSIHSRGEQYF
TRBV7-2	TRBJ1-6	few	CASSLGGGLYNSPLHF
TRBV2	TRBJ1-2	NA	CASIPGTFGYTF
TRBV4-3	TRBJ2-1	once	CASRQTLRSYNEQFF
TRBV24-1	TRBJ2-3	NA	CATSALAADTQYF
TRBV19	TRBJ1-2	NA	CASSIVSGYTF
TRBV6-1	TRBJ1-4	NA	CASSEIVGGLGKEKLFF
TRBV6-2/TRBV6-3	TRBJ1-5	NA	CASSYTRQGTFNQPQHF
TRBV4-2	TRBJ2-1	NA	CASSQSSGDLSYNEQFF
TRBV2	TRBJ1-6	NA	CASGAVGARKSPLHF
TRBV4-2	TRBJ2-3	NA	CASNPGTSGFTDTQYF